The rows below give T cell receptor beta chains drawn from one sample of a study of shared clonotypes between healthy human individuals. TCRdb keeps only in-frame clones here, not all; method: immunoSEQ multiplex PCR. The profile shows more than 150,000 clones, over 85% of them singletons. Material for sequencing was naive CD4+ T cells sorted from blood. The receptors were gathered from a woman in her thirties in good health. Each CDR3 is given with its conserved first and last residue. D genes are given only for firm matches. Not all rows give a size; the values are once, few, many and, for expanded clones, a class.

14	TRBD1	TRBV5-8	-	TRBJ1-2	CASSANRGIYGYTF	TGTGCCAGCAGCGCCAACAGGGGAATCTATGGCTACACCTTC
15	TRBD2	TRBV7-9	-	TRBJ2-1	CASSRGAGDGGEQFF	TGTGCCAGCAGCCGCGGGGCGGGAGATGGGGGTGAGCAGTTCTTC
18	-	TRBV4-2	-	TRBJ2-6	CASSGYVKGYSRANVLTF	TGTGCCAGCAGCGGCTACGTCAAAGGTTACAGTCGGGCCAACGTCCTGACTTTC
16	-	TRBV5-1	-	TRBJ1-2	CASSLLGTVSWYGYTF	TGCGCCAGCAGCTTACTTGGGACGGTTAGTTGGTATGGCTACACCTTC
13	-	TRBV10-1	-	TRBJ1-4	CASSPGDDEKLFF	TGCGCCAGCAGTCCAGGGGATGATGAAAAACTGTTTTTT
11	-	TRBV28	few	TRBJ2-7	CASSIIYEQYF	TGTGCCAGCAGTATTATCTACGAGCAGTACTTC
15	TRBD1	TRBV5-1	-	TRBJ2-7	CASSPGTGPPYEQYF	TGCGCCAGCAGCCCCGGGACAGGGCCTCCTTACGAGCAGTACTTC
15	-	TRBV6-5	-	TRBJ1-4	CASSYRGRPNEKLFF	TGTGCCAGCAGTTACAGGGGACGGCCCAATGAAAAACTGTTTTTT
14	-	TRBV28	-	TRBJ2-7	CASSLPGQSYEQYF	TGTGCCAGCAGTTTACCGGGACAAAGCTACGAGCAGTACTTC
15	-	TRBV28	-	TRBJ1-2	CASTLSSGGVYGYTF	TGTGCCAGCACCCTCTCCTCCGGCGGGGTTTATGGCTACACCTTC
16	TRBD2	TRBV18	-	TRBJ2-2	CASSPKGGSVTGELFF	TGTGCCAGCTCACCGAAGGGAGGGAGTGTCACCGGGGAGCTGTTTTTT
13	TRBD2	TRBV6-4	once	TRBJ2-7	CARSSGGDYEQYF	TGTGCCAGATCAAGCGGGGGGGATTACGAGCAGTACTTC
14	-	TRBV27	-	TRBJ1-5	CASSLQGAGQPQHF	TGTGCCAGCAGTTTGCAGGGAGCTGGCCAGCCCCAGCATTTT
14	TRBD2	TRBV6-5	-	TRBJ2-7	CASSYSGSFGEQYF	TGTGCCAGCAGTTATAGCGGGAGCTTCGGCGAGCAGTACTTC
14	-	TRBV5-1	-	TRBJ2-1	CASSYYRRGDEQFF	TGCGCCAGCAGTTACTACCGACGTGGGGATGAGCAGTTCTTC
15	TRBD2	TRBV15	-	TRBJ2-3	CATSSGGGITDTQYF	TGTGCCACCAGCAGCGGCGGGGGGATCACAGATACGCAGTATTTT
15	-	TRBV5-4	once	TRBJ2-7	CASSLAWGKSYEQYF	TGTGCCAGCAGCTTGGCCTGGGGGAAAAGCTACGAGCAGTACTTC
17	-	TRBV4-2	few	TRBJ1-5	CASSQQAGQAGNQPQHF	TGTGCCAGCAGCCAACAAGCGGGCCAGGCCGGCAATCAGCCCCAGCATTTT
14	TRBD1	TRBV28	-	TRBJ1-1	CASRPDRGRTEAFF	TGTGCCAGCAGGCCAGACAGGGGCCGGACTGAAGCTTTCTTT
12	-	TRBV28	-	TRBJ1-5	CASRGYNQPQHF	TGTGCCAGCAGGGGGTACAATCAGCCCCAGCATTTT
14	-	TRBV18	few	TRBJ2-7	CASSRSDGPYEQYF	TGTGCCAGCTCGAGATCGGACGGACCCTACGAGCAGTACTTC
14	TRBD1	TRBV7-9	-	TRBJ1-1	CASSRQGENTEAFF	TGTGCCAGCAGCCGACAGGGGGAGAACACTGAAGCTTTCTTT
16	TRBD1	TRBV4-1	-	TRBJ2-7	CASSQVGTGSSYEQYF	TGCGCCAGCAGCCAAGTTGGGACAGGGAGCTCCTACGAGCAGTACTTC
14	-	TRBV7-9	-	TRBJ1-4	CASSGQNLREKLFF	TGTGCCAGCAGCGGTCAGAATCTTAGAGAAAAACTGTTTTTT
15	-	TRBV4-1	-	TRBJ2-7	CASSQVNRKTYEQYF	TGCGCCAGCAGCCAAGTGAACAGGAAGACCTACGAGCAGTACTTC
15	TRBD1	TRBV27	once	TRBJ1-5	CASSLRQGAGQPQHF	TGTGCCAGCAGTTTACGGCAGGGGGCTGGTCAGCCCCAGCATTTT
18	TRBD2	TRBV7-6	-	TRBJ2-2	CASSQRLAEDLNTGELFF	TGTGCCAGCAGCCAAAGACTAGCGGAGGATCTGAACACCGGGGAGCTGTTTTTT
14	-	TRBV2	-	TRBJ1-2	CASSEAGQVYGYTF	TGTGCCAGCAGCGAAGCTGGACAAGTCTATGGCTACACCTTC
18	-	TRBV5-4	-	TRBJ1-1	CASSHRRGVTVFNTEAFF	TGTGCCAGCAGCCACCGGCGGGGCGTAACAGTTTTCAACACTGAAGCTTTCTTT
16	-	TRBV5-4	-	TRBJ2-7	CASSWGREAGADEQYF	TGTGCCAGCAGCTGGGGCCGAGAGGCCGGCGCGGACGAGCAGTACTTC
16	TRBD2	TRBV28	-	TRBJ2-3	CASSHGLAGAPDTQYF	TGTGCCAGCAGTCACGGACTAGCGGGAGCCCCAGATACGCAGTATTTT
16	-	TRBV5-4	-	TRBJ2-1	CASSWPPGLPDNEQFF	TGTGCCAGCAGCTGGCCTCCGGGACTTCCAGACAATGAGCAGTTCTTC
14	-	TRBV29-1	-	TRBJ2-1	CSAVSRGANNEQFF	TGCAGCGCCGTATCTCGGGGAGCCAACAATGAGCAGTTCTTC
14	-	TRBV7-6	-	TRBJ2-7	CASSPRQDSYEQYF	TGTGCCAGCAGCCCACGACAGGACTCCTACGAGCAGTACTTC
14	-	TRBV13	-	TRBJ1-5	CASSHRAAAQPQHF	TGTGCCAGCAGCCATCGCGCAGCAGCTCAGCCCCAGCATTTT
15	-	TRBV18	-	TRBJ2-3	CASSPDFLSTDTQYF	TGTGCCAGCTCACCAGACTTCCTTAGCACAGATACGCAGTATTTT
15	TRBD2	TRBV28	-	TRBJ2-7	CASSLASGASYEQYF	TGTGCCAGCAGTTTGGCTAGCGGGGCCTCCTACGAGCAGTACTTC
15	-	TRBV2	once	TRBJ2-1	CASSSRKSSYNEQFF	TGTGCCAGCAGCAGCAGAAAAAGCTCCTACAATGAGCAGTTCTTC
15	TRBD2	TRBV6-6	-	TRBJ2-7	CASTPRLADAYEQYF	TGTGCCAGCACCCCCCGGCTAGCGGACGCCTACGAGCAGTACTTC
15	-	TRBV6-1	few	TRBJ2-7	CASSEAGGGSYEQYF	TGTGCCAGCAGTGAAGCTGGAGGGGGCTCCTACGAGCAGTACTTC